This T cell receptor beta chain was sequenced during a study of T cell responses to AZD1222 COVID-19 vaccine. Measured with immunoSEQ multiplex PCR; TCRdb has only the in-frame clones, and not every one. The sample records about 100,000 clones, approximately 84% being singletons. The germline CDR1 and CDR2 sequences are SNHLY and FYNNEI. This CDR3 is built from 15 residues. V dropped 4 bases and J dropped 0; count of bases not matched to a gene: 5. The receptor was derived from an adult in good health. The chain recombines TRBV2 with TRBJ1-1; 7 bases match TRBD1. The sequencing here drew on peripheral blood, taken on day 0 of AZD1222 vaccination. In DNA form, the CDR3 reads TGTGCCAGCAGTGGACAGGGCCTCATGAACACTGAAGCTTTCTTT. Amino acid sequence: CASSGQGLMNTEAFF. Full variable domain (missing parts from reference TRBV2 and TRBJ1-1): EPEVTQTPSHQVTQMGQEVILRCVPISNHLYFYWYRQILGQKVEFLVSFYNNEISEKSEIFDDQFSVERPDGSNFTLKIRSTKLEDSAMYFCASSGQGLMNTEAFFGQGTRLTVV.